This T cell receptor (beta chain) derives from a study of early T cells in non-severe SARS-CoV-2 infection. At the level of the study: Unpaired chains resulted from sequencing bulk RNA of unsorted whole blood. Study-wide results and limits: Database matching using VDJdb favored anti-spike CD8 responses, with private and CD4 specificities left missing.

Unique molecular identifiers were affixed to single, distinct cDNA molecules. TCRdb fed the 5' RACE reads into MiXCR, producing one record per CDR3 protein. The sample contains 63,000 or so distinct CDR3 sequences, roughly 12% of which appear only once. Trimming removed 0 bases at V and 4 bases at J, with 13 bases between. CDR1 is SGHRS and CDR2 is YFSETQ in the germline V gene. The CDR3 covers 15 residues. As to this clonotype: What it recognizes is unknown.

Material: whole blood. The chain employs TRBV5-1 and TRBJ1-1; D perhaps matches TRBD1 (5 bases). The sequence was collected from an adult who was a healthcare worker with PCR-confirmed SARS-CoV-2 infection or an uninfected control (not recorded which). Here the CDR3 reads CASSLVLGAGTEAFF. The CDR3 DNA is TGCGCCAGCAGCTTGGTCCTCGGGGCTGGCACTGAAGCTTTCTTT.